Described below is a single TCR beta chain sequence and its context. It was roughly 210 ng DNA, 33,000 or so T cell genomes, that sorted-subset replicate PCRs used. The table came from immunoSEQ multiplex PCR; TCRdb's copy has only in-frame clones and leaves some out. The sample lists over 850,000 clones; 70% to 80% were seen once. The data were taken from a study of shared clonotypes between healthy human individuals. Trimming at V came to 1 base and at J to 6 bases, leaving 6 bases not matched to a gene. Germline loops: CDR1 SNHLY, CDR2 FYNNEI. The CDR3 runs to 15 residues. Sequenced material: memory CD4+ T cells from PBMCs. Subset: CD45RA-negative fraction. This TCR derives from a man between 18 and 35 years old in good health. Some clones in this sample may be carry-over from other donors' samples. The V and J genes are TRBV2 and TRBJ2-7; 10 positions match TRBD1. The DNA for the CDR3 is TGTGCCAGCAGTGAAGAGGGGACAGGGGCCCTCGAGCAGTACTTC. This translates into CASSEEGTGALEQYF.